What follows describes a single TCR beta chain. Its antigen is still unknown. Germline V gives CDR1 ENHRY, CDR2 SYGVKD. The CDR3 contains 17 residues. V dropped 3 bases and J dropped 4; count of bases not matched to a gene: 11. This specimen comes from a study of shared clonotypes between healthy human individuals. Study-level information: Each donor's CD4 naive and CD4 memory cells filled three plates apiece, CD8 naive two, and CD8 memory one. Findings of the study overall: Large sequencing depth failed to make sorted-subset sequencing complete, rarefaction showed.

Authors' data handling: ImmunoSEQ gave junction-only sequences without quality scores, so filtering differed. Profiled with immunoSEQ multiplex PCR; TCRdb holds only in-frame clones, not every one. D and trimming come from the DNA, and the V and J calls and clone size come from that table. Of about 1.5 million clones in the sample, 95% to 99% were seen once. The sample was naive CD4+ T cells sorted from blood. Regarding subset: CD45RA+ positively selected. The chain uses TRBV10-3 and TRBJ2-3, with TRBD1 identical over 9 bases. This receptor was identified in a man aged 30-40 years in good health. In nucleotides, the CDR3 is TGTGCCATCAGTGACCCACGGGACAGGGCACACTCAGATACGCAGTATTTT. As protein: CAISDPRDRAHSDTQYF.